One and the same sample provided the 19 T cell receptor beta chains below, sequenced in a study of cytotoxic CD8 clonotypes in ibrutinib-treated CLL. TCRdb's copy holds only in-frame clones and misses some; the assay was immunoSEQ multiplex PCR. The sample yields roughly 220,000 clones, approximately 79% seen once. The material was PBMCs, obtained after 12 months of ibrutinib treatment. The receptors here all came from a human donor with chronic lymphocytic leukemia.

This clone was seen only once. The chain couples TRBV5-1 to TRBJ2-2; 8 bases are a match to TRBD1. Germline CDR1 and CDR2: SGHRS and YFSETQ. The V segment lost 7 bases and the J segment 6 bases; nucleotides outside the gene matches: 5. There are 13 residues in the CDR3. CDR3 protein: CASGQGASGELFF. The CDR3 DNA is TGCGCCAGCGGGCAGGGGGCCTCCGGGGAGCTGTTTTTT.

The genes are TRBV6-5 and TRBJ1-5; no reliable D call. Germline V gene data show CDR1 as MNHEY and CDR2 as SVGAGI. The CDR3 covers 14 residues. With 5 bases removed from V and 6 bases from J, the gap between germline ends came to 14 bases. CDR3 loop: CASSTWRLGQPQHF. DNA of the CDR3: TGTGCCAGCAGTACATGGCGTTTGGGTCAGCCCCAGCATTTT.

This rearrangement joins TRBV29-1 to TRBJ1-4; the D gene is possibly TRBD1 (6 bases). V lost 6 bases, J lost 8 bases, and 13 bases lay in between. Germline CDR1 reads SQVTM; CDR2 reads ANQGSEA. The CDR3 contains 12 residues. For the CDR3, the DNA is TGCAGCGTAGCCGGGACACCCGAAAAACTGTTTTTT. Translating gives CSVAGTPEKLFF.

This sequence joins TRBV9 and TRBJ2-6, with D possibly being TRBD1 (6 bases). Between the trimmed V and J ends, which lost 10 bases and 2 bases, there was a span of 13 bases. The CDR3 runs to 14 residues. Germline CDR1 SGDLS, CDR2 YYNGEE. The CDR3 DNA is TGTGCCTCCAGATCAGGGGCTGGGGCCAACGTCCTGACTTTC. Translation: CASRSGAGANVLTF.

This clone has a handful of counts. V gene TRBV10-2 combines with J gene TRBJ2-1, with D unresolved. The V end was cut by 3 bases, the J end by 8 bases, with 2 bases between. Germline V gene data show CDR1 as WSHSY and CDR2 as SAAADI. This CDR3 is built from 10 residues. CDR3 in amino acids: CASSDHEQFF. DNA for the CDR3: TGCGCCAGCAGTGACCATGAGCAGTTCTTC.

The V and J genes are TRBV27 and TRBJ2-3; no definite D call. The CDR3 runs 13 residues. Between the trimmed V and J ends, which lost 6 bases and 1 base, there was a span of 8 bases. Germline loops: CDR1 MNHEY, CDR2 SMNVEV (reference sequence). CDR3 coding DNA: TGTGCCAGCAGCAAGGACGGCACAGATACGCAGTATTTT. Translated: CASSKDGTDTQYF.

The genes are TRBV6-6 and TRBJ1-5; 7 bases fit TRBD1. Germline V CDR1 and CDR2: MNHNY, SVGAGI (reference sequence). Trimming at V came to 3 bases and at J to 4 bases, leaving 6 bases not matched to a gene. The CDR3 covers 15 residues. The DNA for the CDR3 is TGTGCCAGCAGTTATACCGGGACAGATAATCAGCCCCAGCATTTT. This gives the protein CASSYTGTDNQPQHF.

The V call is TRBV7-8, the J call TRBJ2-2; D is ambiguous. CDR1 and CDR2 (germline): SGHVS, FQNEAQ. Trimming cost V 3 bases and J 6 bases, with 11 bases left between them. This CDR3 has 14 amino acids. CDR3 residues: CASSFYSGAGELFF. The CDR3 DNA follows: TGTGCCAGCAGCTTTTACTCTGGCGCCGGGGAGCTGTTTTTT. Complete variable domain (other parts from reference TRBV7-8 and TRBJ2-2): GAGVSQSPRYKVAKRGQDVALRCDPISGHVSLFWYQQALGQGPEFLTYFQNEAQLDKSGLPSDRFFAERPEGSVSTLKIQRTQQEDSAVYLCASSFYSGAGELFFGEGSRLTVL.

The V call is TRBV7-9, the J call TRBJ1-1; no reliable D call. Germline V gene sequence: CDR1 SEHNR, CDR2 FQNEAQ (reference sequence). V dropped 5 bases and J dropped 6 bases, with 7 bases sitting between them. The CDR3 extends over 11 amino acids. The CDR3 loop is CASSRLSEAFF. The CDR3 DNA reads TGTGCCAGCAGCCGCTTATCTGAAGCTTTCTTT.

The V and J genes are TRBV7-2 and TRBJ2-7; 10 nucleotides match TRBD2. CDR3 size: 15 residues. The V gene end was trimmed by 1 base and the J gene end by 6 bases; junction bases not matched to a gene: 6. Germline CDR1 reads SGHTA; CDR2 reads FQGNSA. CDR3 residues: CASSLGSGGALEQYF. The CDR3 DNA reads TGTGCCAGCAGCTTAGGGAGCGGGGGGGCCCTCGAGCAGTACTTC.

This clone turned up a few times. The chain uses TRBV5-4 and TRBJ2-7; a weak D match, TRBD2 (6 bases). This CDR3 comprises 17 residues. V shed 0 bases and J shed 2 bases, with 18 bases lying between them. Germline CDR1 SGHNT, CDR2 YYREEE (reference sequence). The CDR3 is CASSLGFDLGGTYEQYF. The CDR3 DNA follows: TGTGCCAGCAGCTTGGGGTTCGACCTGGGAGGCACCTACGAGCAGTACTTC.

The J gene is TRBJ2-1, the V gene TRBV19; 8 bases fit TRBD2. Germline CDR1 LNHDA, CDR2 SQIVND (reference sequence). The CDR3 covers 17 residues. The V and J ends lost 9 bases and 2 bases, in that order; junction bases with no gene match: 15. The CDR3 reads CASRNLLAEPPYNEQFF. The CDR3 DNA follows: TGTGCCAGCCGGAACTTACTAGCGGAGCCCCCCTACAATGAGCAGTTCTTC.

V usage is TRBV5-1 and J usage is TRBJ1-1; no clear D. This CDR3 contains 14 residues. CDR1 and CDR2 from the germline V gene are SGHRS and YFSETQ. Trimming took off 0 bases at V and 4 bases at J, with 10 bases between the two ends. For the CDR3, the DNA is TGCGCCAGCAGCTTGGGCACCTTGATCACTGAAGCTTTCTTT. Amino acid sequence: CASSLGTLITEAFF.

This clone has only a few counts. The chain couples TRBV7-4 to TRBJ1-5; D is possibly TRBD1 (5 bases). The CDR3 is 17 residues long. Trimming left V 5 bases short and J 4 bases short, with 21 bases between. Germline-derived CDR1 and CDR2 are SGHVT and SQSDAQ. The CDR3 protein is CASSPIGDYGGNQPQHF. CDR3 nucleotide sequence: TGTGCCAGCAGCCCTATTGGAGATTACGGGGGGAATCAGCCCCAGCATTTT. Together with reference TRBV7-4 and TRBJ1-5, the CDR3 gives the full variable domain: GAGVSQSPRYKVAKRGRDVALRCDSISGHVTLYWYRQTLGQGSEVLTYSQSDAQRDKSGRPSGRFSAERPERSVSTLKIQRTEQGDSAVYLCASSPIGDYGGNQPQHFGDGTRLSIL.

The chain uses TRBV28 and TRBJ1-5; D not certain. V lost 3 bases and J 3 bases, leaving 9 bases between the germline ends. The CDR3 has 14 amino acids. Germline values: CDR1 MDHEN, CDR2 SYDVKM. Here the CDR3 DNA reads TGTGCCAGCAGTTTTGGGCATACCAATCAGCCCCAGCATTTT. This gives the protein CASSFGHTNQPQHF.

The gene calls are TRBV28 and TRBJ2-5; tentatively, D is TRBD1 (6 bases). The CDR3 is made up of 14 amino acids. Looked up from germline, CDR1 is MDHEN and CDR2 is SYDVKM. Trimming stripped 5 bases from V and 7 bases from J, with 17 bases between. The CDR3 region has the DNA TGTGCCAGCAGTCTGCACAGGGCACGCCCGACCCAGTACTTC. Its protein product is CASSLHRARPTQYF.

This clone came up many times. V and J are TRBV4-2 and TRBJ1-2; 8 bases are shared with TRBD1. This CDR3 spans 14 amino acids. J lost 2 bases, V lost 3 bases, and 2 bases had no gene match. Germline CDR1 and CDR2: LGHNA and YNFKEQ. CDR3 coding DNA: TGTGCCAGCAGCCAGTGGACAGGGAACTATGGCTACACCTTC. This codes for CASSQWTGNYGYTF.

This chain connects TRBV25-1 to TRBJ2-2, with D perhaps TRBD2 (5 bases). The CDR3 covers 17 residues. Germline V gene sequence: CDR1 MGHDK, CDR2 SYGVNS. Trimming stripped 1 base from V and 5 bases from J, with 17 bases between. CDR3 loop: CASSELPQLTGTGELFF. For the CDR3, the DNA is TGTGCCAGCAGTGAATTACCCCAACTGACGGGGACCGGGGAGCTGTTTTTT. The whole variable domain, remainder taken from reference TRBV25-1 and TRBJ2-2, is EADIYQTPRYLVIGTGKKITLECSQTMGHDKMYWYQQDPGMELHLIHYSYGVNSTEKGDLSSESTVSRIRTEHFPLTLESARPSHTSQYLCASSELPQLTGTGELFFGEGSRLTVL.

The V and J genes are TRBV9 and TRBJ1-2; no reliable D call. Germline loops: CDR1 SGDLS, CDR2 YYNGEE. The length of the CDR3 is 14 residues. Trimming left V 4 bases short and J 4 bases short, with 14 bases between. CDR3 protein: CASSLLSDGYGYTF. The CDR3 coding sequence is TGTGCCAGCAGCCTTCTTTCTGACGGCTATGGCTACACCTTC.